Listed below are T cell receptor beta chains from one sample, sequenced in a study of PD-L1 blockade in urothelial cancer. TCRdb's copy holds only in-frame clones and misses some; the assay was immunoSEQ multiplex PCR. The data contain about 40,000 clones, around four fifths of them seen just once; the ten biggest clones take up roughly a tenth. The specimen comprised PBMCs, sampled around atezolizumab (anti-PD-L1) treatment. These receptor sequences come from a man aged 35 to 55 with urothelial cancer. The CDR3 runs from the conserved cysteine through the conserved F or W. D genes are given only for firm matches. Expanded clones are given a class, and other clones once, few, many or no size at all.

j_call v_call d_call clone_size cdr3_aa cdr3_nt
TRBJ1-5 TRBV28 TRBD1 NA CASSLGTPTGGWSNQPQHF TGTGCCAGCAGTTTGGGGACCCCAACAGGGGGCTGGAGCAATCAGCCCCAGCATTTT
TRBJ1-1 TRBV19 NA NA CASSIDGRMNTEAFF TGTGCCAGTAGTATAGATGGCAGAATGAACACTGAAGCTTTCTTT
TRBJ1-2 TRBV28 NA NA CASTQPGGINYGYTF TGTGCCAGCACCCAACCCGGGGGTATTAACTATGGCTACACCTTC
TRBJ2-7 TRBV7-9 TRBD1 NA CASSLARTGSGQYF TGTGCCAGCAGCTTAGCGCGGACAGGCTCAGGGCAGTACTTC
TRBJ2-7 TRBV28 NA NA CASRTGSYEQYF TGTGCCAGCAGGACAGGTTCCTACGAGCAGTACTTC
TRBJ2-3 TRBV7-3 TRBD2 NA CASSSSGGRADTQYF TGTGCCAGCAGCTCCAGCGGGGGGAGAGCAGATACGCAGTATTTT
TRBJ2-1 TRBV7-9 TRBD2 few CASSPRREASYNEQFF TGTGCCAGCAGCCCGAGGCGGGAGGCATCCTACAATGAGCAGTTCTTC
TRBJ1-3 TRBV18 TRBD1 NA CASSLGQGVGNTIYF TGTGCCAGCTCACTTGGACAGGGGGTTGGAAACACCATATATTTT
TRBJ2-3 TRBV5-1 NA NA CASSLTGLADTQYF TGCGCCAGCAGCTTGACAGGTTTGGCAGATACGCAGTATTTT
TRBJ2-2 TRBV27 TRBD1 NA CASRWTGETGELFF TGTGCCAGCAGGTGGACAGGGGAGACCGGGGAGCTGTTTTTT
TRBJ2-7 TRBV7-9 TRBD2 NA CASSPRGGGYEQYF TGTGCCAGCAGCCCCCGGGGGGGCGGCTACGAGCAGTACTTC